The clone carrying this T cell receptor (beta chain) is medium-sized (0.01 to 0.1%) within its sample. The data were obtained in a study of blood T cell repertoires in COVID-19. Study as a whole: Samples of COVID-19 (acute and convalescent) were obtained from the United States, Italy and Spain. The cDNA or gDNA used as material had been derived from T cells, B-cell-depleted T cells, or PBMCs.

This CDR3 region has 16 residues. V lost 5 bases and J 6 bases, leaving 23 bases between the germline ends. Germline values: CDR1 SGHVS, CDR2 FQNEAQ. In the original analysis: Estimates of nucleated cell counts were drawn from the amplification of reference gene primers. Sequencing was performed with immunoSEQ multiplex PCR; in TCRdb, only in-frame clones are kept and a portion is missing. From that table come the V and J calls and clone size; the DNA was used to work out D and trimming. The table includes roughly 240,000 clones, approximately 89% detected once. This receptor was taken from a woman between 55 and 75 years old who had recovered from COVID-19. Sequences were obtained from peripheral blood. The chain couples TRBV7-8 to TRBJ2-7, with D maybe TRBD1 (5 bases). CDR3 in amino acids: CASSLIIWQGSIEQYF. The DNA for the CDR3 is TGTGCCAGCAGCCTGATCATTTGGCAGGGATCTATCGAGCAGTACTTC.